The 21 T cell receptor beta chains listed next were all sequenced from one sample in a study of T cells in Graves' hyperthyroidism and ophthalmopathy. TCR beta CDR3 regions were amplified from RNA transcripts. The TCR CDR3 first-round RT-PCR relied on the HTBI primer set. TCRdb re-called the multiplex PCR reads through MiXCR, storing one row per CDR3 protein. The sample lists around 540,000 distinct CDR3 sequences, about 16% occurring once. The sample consisted of blood. The receptors stem from a woman under 40 with Graves' ophthalmopathy.

V usage is TRBV5-1 and J usage is TRBJ1-2; weak D call: TRBD1 (6 bases). The CDR3 runs to 16 residues. The ends were cut back, 4 bases at V and 6 bases at J, with 22 bases in the middle. Germline CDR1 is SGHRS and CDR2 is YFSETQ. CDR3 region: CASSPGARGGVDGYTF. In DNA, the CDR3 is TGCGCCAGCAGCCCTGGAGCGCGGGGGGGCGTCGATGGCTACACCTTC.

A remark on this clonotype: This may come from a read error, since a much larger clone is one base off. J is TRBJ1-5 and V is TRBV28; no definite D call. CDR3 size: 14 residues. Germline CDR1 reads MDHEN; CDR2 reads SYDVKM. The CDR3 bases are TGTGCCGGCAGTCCCACATATAGCAATCAGCCCCAGCATTTT. Translation: CAGSPTYSNQPQHF. The variable domain in full, with the rest retrieved from reference TRBV28 and TRBJ1-5, is DVKVTQSSRYLVKRTGEKVFLECVQDMDHENMFWYRQDPGLGLRLIYFSYDVKMKEKGDIPEGYSVSREKKERFSLILESASTNQTSMYLCAGSPTYSNQPQHFGDGTRLSIL.

This clonotype was observed a handful of times. This chain joins TRBV20-1 and TRBJ2-7; no clear D gene. V was cut by 2 bases and J by 3 bases, with 8 bases left in between. The CDR3 extends over 12 amino acids. Germline CDR1 DFQATT, CDR2 SNEGSKA (reference sequence). CDR3 amino acids: CSARIDHYEQYF. CDR3 DNA: TGCAGTGCTAGAATCGACCACTACGAGCAGTACTTC.

This clonotype appeared many times. V gene TRBV5-1 combines with J gene TRBJ2-7; D is possibly TRBD2 (6 bases). Germline values: CDR1 SGHRS, CDR2 YFSETQ. Trimming left V 0 bases short and J 6 bases short, with 16 bases between. The CDR3 contains 15 residues. The CDR3 DNA is TGCGCCAGCAGCTTGGGAAGAGCGGGCGGCACCGAGCAGTACTTC. Translation: CASSLGRAGGTEQYF.

This clonotype showed up just a few times. This chain connects TRBV10-3 to TRBJ2-3; D is ambiguous. V gave up 2 bases and J gave up 0 bases, with 6 bases separating them. Germline V lookup: CDR1 ENHRY, CDR2 SYGVKD. The CDR3 is 14 amino acids. CDR3 DNA sequence: TGTGCCATCAGTGAGGCAGAGAGCACAGATACGCAGTATTTT. Protein sequence: CAISEAESTDTQYF.

The sample holds many counts of this clonotype. The CDR3 spells CASSQDPTSGKRDEQFF. The CDR3 DNA is TGTGCCAGCAGCCAAGATCCCACTAGCGGGAAACGGGATGAGCAGTTCTTC. V and J are TRBV3-1 and TRBJ2-1, with TRBD2 matching over 10 bases. V lost 0 bases to trimming and J lost 8 bases; unmatched junction nucleotides: 10. The germline CDR1 and CDR2 sequences are LGHDT and YNNKEL (reference sequence). This CDR3 contains 17 residues.

The chain links TRBV29-1 to TRBJ2-3; 13 bases are shared with TRBD2. This CDR3 comprises 15 residues. J was trimmed by 4 bases and V by 8 bases; bases with no gene match: 9. Germline lookup yields CDR1 SQVTM and CDR2 ANQGSEA. CDR3 nucleotides: TGCAGCACGAAAGGACTAGCGGGAGTTGCAGATACGCAGTATTTT. It translates to CSTKGLAGVADTQYF.

This clonotype was seen repeatedly, ten times or more. The rearrangement joins TRBV5-1 to TRBJ2-3; 8 bases line up with TRBD1. After removal of 3 bases from V and 4 bases from J, the junction contained 7 bases not matched to a gene. The V gene's germline CDR1 is SGHRS and CDR2 YFSETQ. This CDR3 is 15 amino acids long. CDR3 in DNA: TGCGCCAGCAGCTGGGGACAGGCCCCCCCAGATACGCAGTATTTT. Its protein is CASSWGQAPPDTQYF.

This clonotype was seen a handful of times. This chain links TRBV5-1 with TRBJ1-2; 7 bases are shared with TRBD1. The CDR3 is made up of 14 amino acids. CDR1 is SGHRS, CDR2 YFSETQ, per germline. V lost 0 bases and J lost 4; bases outside the gene matches: 3. As DNA, the CDR3 is TGCGCCAGCAGCTTGGTACGGGACAGCTATGGCTACACCTTC. Protein: CASSLVRDSYGYTF.

This clonotype was recorded at least ten times. This rearrangement joins TRBV4-1 to TRBJ2-3; maybe TRBD2 (6 bases). The germline CDR1 and CDR2 sequences are MGHRA and YSYEKL. Between the trimmed V and J ends, which lost 1 base and 4 bases, there was a span of 12 bases. The CDR3 sequence is 15 residues long. The CDR3 DNA reads TGCGCCAGCAGCCAAGTAGGTAGCGGCGCAGATACGCAGTATTTT. Translation gives CASSQVGSGADTQYF.

This clonotype was observed at least ten times. The gene calls are TRBV2 and TRBJ2-5, with 8 bases that match TRBD1. Germline V gene data show CDR1 as SNHLY and CDR2 as FYNNEI. V dropped 6 bases and J dropped 3; count of bases not matched to a gene: 15. This CDR3 is built from 17 residues. The DNA for the CDR3 is TGTGCCAGCAGCGGGCCCAAGACAGGGGACTTCAAAGAGACCCAGTACTTC. This sequence encodes CASSGPKTGDFKETQYF.

The V gene is TRBV20-1, the J gene TRBJ2-1; 12 nucleotides match TRBD2. This CDR3 contains 15 residues. CDR1 and CDR2 (germline): DFQATT, SNEGSKA (reference sequence). V was clipped by 5 bases and J by 5 bases; unmatched bases: 7. CDR3 region: CSAVPTSGSDNEQFF. Here the CDR3 DNA reads TGCAGTGCTGTCCCGACTAGCGGGAGTGACAATGAGCAGTTCTTC.

The chain couples TRBV4-1 to TRBJ1-2; D not certain. Germline loops: CDR1 MGHRA, CDR2 YSYEKL. Between the trimmed V and J ends, which lost 1 base and 0 bases, there was a span of 9 bases. The CDR3 is 15 amino acids. The CDR3 sequence is CASSQVLQANYGYTF. The CDR3 nucleotides read TGCGCCAGCAGCCAAGTACTTCAAGCTAACTATGGCTACACCTTC.

The sample holds a few counts of this clonotype. A much bigger clone sits one base away, suggesting this may be a read error. This rearrangement joins TRBV6-1 to TRBJ1-2, with TRBD1 matching over 7 bases. The CDR3 is 15 residues long. Per the germline V gene, CDR1 is MNHNS and CDR2 is SASEGT. V shed 6 bases and J 4 bases; nucleotides not matched to a gene: 11. Here the CDR3 DNA reads TGTGCCAGCAGCCCACAGGGGTCTTCTAGCTATGGCTACACCTTC. This encodes CASSPQGSSSYGYTF.

This clonotype has just a few counts. The rearrangement uses TRBV4-1 and TRBJ2-7; 8 bases map to TRBD1. Germline-derived CDR1 and CDR2 are MGHRA and YSYEKL. The J segment lost 3 bases and the V segment lost 1 base, leaving 8 bases of the junction unmatched. This CDR3 region has 16 residues. The CDR3 bases are TGCGCCAGCAGCCAAGGTCCGGGACAGGACTTCTACGAGCAGTACTTC. Residues: CASSQGPGQDFYEQYF.

Only one count was recorded for this clonotype. The chain employs TRBV20-1 and TRBJ2-5; 7 bases fit TRBD1. The DNA end is more similar to TRBJ2-1, so the J call may be wrong. The CDR3 sequence is 15 residues long. Germline V CDR1 and CDR2: DFQATT, SNEGSKA (reference sequence). For the CDR3, the DNA is TGCAGTGCTAGGAAAGGGGGCGCCTGGGGAGAGACCCAGTTCTTC. Residues: CSARKGGAWGETQFF.

This clonotype was observed a handful of times. The chain couples TRBV19 to TRBJ1-5; D may be TRBD1 (5 bases). This CDR3 comprises 16 residues. From germline, CDR1 is LNHDA and CDR2 SQIVND (reference sequence). Trimming took 5 bases from V and 7 from J, leaving 21 bases between them. The DNA for the CDR3 is TGTGCCAGTAGTCCCTGGACGGGGCTGGGCGTACAGCCCCAGCATTTT. As protein: CASSPWTGLGVQPQHF.

This clonotype was picked up many times. The V and J genes are TRBV7-3 and TRBJ1-1; maybe TRBD1 (6 bases). The CDR3 contains 17 residues. Per germline, CDR1 SGHTA and CDR2 FQGTGA. Trimming shortened V by 5 bases and J by 0 bases, and 19 bases separated the two germline ends. CDR3 sequence reads: CASSLLGGQGLNTEAFF. The CDR3 DNA reads TGTGCCAGCAGCCTTTTAGGGGGTCAGGGGCTGAACACTGAAGCTTTCTTT.

This clonotype was picked up many times. This chain connects TRBV3-1 to TRBJ1-2; tentatively, D is TRBD1 (6 bases). CDR1 and CDR2 from the germline V gene are LGHDT and YNNKEL (reference sequence). The CDR3 loop spans 17 amino acids. Trimming shortened V by 4 bases and J by 0 bases, and 18 bases separated the two germline ends. This CDR3 reads CASSRKTGLIPNYGYTF. The CDR3 coding sequence is TGTGCCAGCAGCCGAAAGACAGGACTAATCCCTAACTATGGCTACACCTTC.

The rearrangement uses TRBV11-2 and TRBJ2-2, with D tentatively TRBD2 (5 bases). The CDR3 loop spans 13 amino acids. The V gene's germline CDR1 is SGHAT and CDR2 FQNNGV. The V gene lost 5 bases and the J gene lost 7 bases, with 11 bases spanning the gap. DNA for the CDR3: TGTGCCAGCAGCCCCGGGAACGTCGGGGAGCTGTTTTTT. Its protein is CASSPGNVGELFF.

The chain couples TRBV7-3 to TRBJ2-7; TRBD1 might be the D (6 bases). Trimming took 5 bases from V and 1 from J, leaving 15 bases between them. This CDR3 is built from 15 residues. From germline, CDR1 is SGHTA and CDR2 FQGTGA. The CDR3 here is CASSLSGTISYEQYF. Written as DNA, the CDR3 is TGTGCCAGCAGCCTCTCCGGGACAATTTCCTACGAGCAGTACTTC.